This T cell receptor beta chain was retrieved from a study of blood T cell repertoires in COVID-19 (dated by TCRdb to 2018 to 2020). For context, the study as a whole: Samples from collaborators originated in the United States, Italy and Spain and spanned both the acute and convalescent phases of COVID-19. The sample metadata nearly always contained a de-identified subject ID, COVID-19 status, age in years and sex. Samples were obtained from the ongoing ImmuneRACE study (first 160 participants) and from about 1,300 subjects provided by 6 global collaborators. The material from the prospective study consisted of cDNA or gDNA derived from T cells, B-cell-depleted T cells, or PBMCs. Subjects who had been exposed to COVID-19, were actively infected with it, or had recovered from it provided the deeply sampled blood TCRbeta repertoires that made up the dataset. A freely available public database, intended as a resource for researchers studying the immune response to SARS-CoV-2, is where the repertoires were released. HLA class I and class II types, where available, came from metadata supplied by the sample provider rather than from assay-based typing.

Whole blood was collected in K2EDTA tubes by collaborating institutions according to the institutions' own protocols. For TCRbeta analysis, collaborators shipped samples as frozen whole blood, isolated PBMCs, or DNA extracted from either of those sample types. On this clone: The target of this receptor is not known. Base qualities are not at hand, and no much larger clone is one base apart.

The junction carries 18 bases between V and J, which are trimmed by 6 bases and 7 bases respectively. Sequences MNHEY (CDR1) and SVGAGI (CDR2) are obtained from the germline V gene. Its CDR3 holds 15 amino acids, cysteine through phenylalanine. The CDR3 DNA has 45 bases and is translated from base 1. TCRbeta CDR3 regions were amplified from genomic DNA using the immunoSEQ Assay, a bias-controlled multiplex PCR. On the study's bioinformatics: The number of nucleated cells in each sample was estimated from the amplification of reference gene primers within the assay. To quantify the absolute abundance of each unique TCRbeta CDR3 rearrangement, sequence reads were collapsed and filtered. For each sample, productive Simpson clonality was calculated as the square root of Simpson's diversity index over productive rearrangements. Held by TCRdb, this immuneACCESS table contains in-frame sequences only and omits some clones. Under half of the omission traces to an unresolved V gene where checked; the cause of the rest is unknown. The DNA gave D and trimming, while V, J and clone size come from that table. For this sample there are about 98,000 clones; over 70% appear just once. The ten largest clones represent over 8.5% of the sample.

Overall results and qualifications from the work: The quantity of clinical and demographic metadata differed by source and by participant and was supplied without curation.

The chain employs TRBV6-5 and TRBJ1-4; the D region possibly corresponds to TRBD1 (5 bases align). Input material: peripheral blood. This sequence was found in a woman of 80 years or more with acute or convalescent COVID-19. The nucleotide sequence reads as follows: TGTGCCAGCAGCCTCAATCCCGGGCAGGGTGAAAAACTGTTTTTT. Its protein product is CASSLNPGQGEKLFF.